This passage covers 11 T cell receptor beta chains from one sample sequenced in a study of T cell responses to AZD1222 COVID-19 vaccine. Repertoires were generated with immunoSEQ multiplex PCR, while TCRdb's copy carries only in-frame clones and drops some. Found here are fewer than 150,000 clones, roughly 86% of them singletons; the top ten hold under 6%. The source material was peripheral blood, sampled 28 days after the second AZD1222 dose. These receptor sequences come from an adult who received the AZD1222 COVID-19 vaccine.

CDR3 loop: CASSLGLAGEQFF. The CDR3 coding sequence is TGTGCCAGCAGCTTGGGACTAGCTGGCGAGCAGTTCTTC. This chain links TRBV3-1 (or the pseudogene TRBV3-2) with TRBJ2-1; TRBD2 matches 9 bases. Germline CDR1 is LGHDT and CDR2 is YNNKEL (reference sequence). This CDR3 comprises 13 residues. The V and J ends lost 5 bases and 10 bases, in that order; junction bases with no gene match: 6.

The J gene is TRBJ1-1, the V gene TRBV19; D might be TRBD1 (5 bases). CDR3 size: 14 residues. V shed 6 bases and J shed 8 bases, with 19 bases lying between them. Per the germline V gene, CDR1 is LNHDA and CDR2 is SQIVND (reference sequence). For the CDR3, the DNA is TGTGCCAGTAGGGTGGGAGGGACTATCCGGGAAGCTTTCTTT. Translating it yields CASRVGGTIREAFF.

This chain links TRBV5-1 with TRBJ2-2; D gene unclear. Trimming removed 0 bases at V and 3 bases at J, with 3 bases between. CDR1 and CDR2 from the germline V gene are SGHRS and YFSETQ. The CDR3 consists of 13 residues. The CDR3 loop is CASSLAHTGELFF. CDR3 sequence (DNA): TGCGCCAGCAGCTTGGCCCACACCGGGGAGCTGTTTTTT.

CDR3 sequence: CASGSNHRTSGEPGTDTQYF. The CDR3 nucleotides read TGTGCTAGTGGTTCGAACCATCGGACTAGCGGGGAGCCCGGCACAGATACGCAGTATTTT. This rearrangement joins TRBV12-5 to TRBJ2-3; 12 nucleotides match TRBD2. CDR3 length: 20 amino acids. J gave up 1 base and V 4 bases, and 15 bases lay outside the gene matches. Germline lookup yields CDR1 LGHNT and CDR2 FRNRAP.

The genes are TRBV6-2 or TRBV6-3 and TRBJ1-2, with 7 bases fitting TRBD1. The germline CDR1 and CDR2 sequences are MNHEY and SVGEGT. V gave up 6 bases and J gave up 3 bases; unmatched junction bases: 1. The CDR3 loop spans 12 amino acids. CDR3 loop: CASSDRDYGYTF. In DNA form, the CDR3 reads TGTGCCAGCAGCGACAGGGACTATGGCTACACCTTC.

This clone was observed a handful of times. The chain has TRBV2 and TRBJ1-1, with TRBD1 matching over 7 bases. This CDR3 spans 15 amino acids. CDR1 is SNHLY, CDR2 FYNNEI, per germline. V lost 4 bases to trimming and J lost 4 bases; unmatched junction nucleotides: 9. CDR3 region: CASSALQGTGTEAFF. DNA for the CDR3: TGTGCCAGCAGTGCTCTACAGGGGACGGGCACTGAAGCTTTCTTT.

The chain links TRBV12-2 to TRBJ2-3. TRBV12-2 represents a pseudogene. This CDR3 contains 14 residues. CDR3 residues: CASRAQGVTDTQYF. The CDR3 nucleotides read TGTGCAAGTCGCGCGCAGGGAGTCACAGATACGCAGTATTTT.

The J gene is TRBJ2-1, the V gene TRBV2; weak D call: TRBD2 (6 bases). Germline V CDR1 and CDR2: SNHLY, FYNNEI. V shed 3 bases and J shed 6 bases, with 15 bases lying between them. CDR3 length: 15 amino acids. CDR3 nucleotide sequence: TGTGCCAGCAGTGAGGGTCAGGCGGGGATCAATGAGCAGTTCTTC. It specifies CASSEGQAGINEQFF.

V is TRBV7-2 and J is TRBJ2-1; D unclear. Germline-derived CDR1 and CDR2 are SGHTA and FQGNSA. Trimming took 4 bases from V and 13 from J, leaving 14 bases between them. The CDR3 extends over 12 amino acids. The CDR3 reads CASSSRASDQFF. The CDR3, as DNA: TGTGCCAGCAGCTCACGGGCTTCCGACCAGTTCTTC.

The V and J genes are TRBV19 and TRBJ2-2, with TRBD1 matching 7 bases. Germline V lookup: CDR1 LNHDA, CDR2 SQIVND (reference sequence). After removal of 4 bases from V and 7 bases from J, the junction contained 12 bases not matched to a gene. This CDR3 spans 16 amino acids. The CDR3 bases are TGTGCCAGTAGTAGCGGACAGGAGTTACGAAGCGGGGAGCTGTTTTTT. Its protein is CASSSGQELRSGELFF.

This chain links TRBV24-1 with TRBJ2-3; TRBD2 agrees at 9 bases. Germline-derived CDR1 and CDR2 are KGHDR and SFDVKD. Unmatched junction bases numbered 2, after V lost 2 bases and J lost 9 bases. The CDR3 extends over 13 amino acids. CDR3 residues: CATSDWTSETQYF. Here the CDR3 DNA reads TGTGCCACCAGTGATTGGACTAGCGAAACGCAGTATTTT.